A selection of T cell receptor beta chains follows, all from one sample in a study of type 1 regulatory T cells. TCRdb recomputed calls from the reads with MiXCR, one row per CDR3 protein. The sample contains roughly 60,000 distinct CDR3 sequences, 60% to 65% of which appear only once. These TCRs' antigens remain unknown. The sequencing input was cultured non-Tr1 T cells, either the whole culture or a sorted T cell fraction (not recorded which). Receptors originate from a human donor in good health. CDR3s include the opening cysteine and the closing phenylalanine or tryptophan. Fields, in order: J gene, CDR3 length, D gene, clone size, V gene, CDR3 DNA, CDR3 protein. The D gene is left open where the match is weak. For some rows the clone size is stated as once, few or many, or as a class when expanded; others skip it.

j_gene: TRBJ2-1
len: 15
d_gene: -
abundance: few
v_gene: TRBV6-5
CDR3nt: TGTGCCAGCAGTCTCGTTTTAAGCTCCTACAATGAGCAGTTCTTC
CDR3aa: CASSLVLSSYNEQFF

j_gene: TRBJ2-2
len: 18
d_gene: TRBD1
abundance: -
v_gene: TRBV4-2
CDR3nt: TGTGCCAGCAGCCAAGAAGTTCGGACAGGGTCGAACACCGGGGAGCTGTTTTTT
CDR3aa: CASSQEVRTGSNTGELFF

j_gene: TRBJ1-1
len: 14
d_gene: -
abundance: -
v_gene: TRBV10-3
CDR3nt: TGTGCCATCAATAAAGAGGGGGTCGGGGATGAAGCTTTCTTT
CDR3aa: CAINKEGVGDEAFF

j_gene: TRBJ2-5
len: 15
d_gene: TRBD1
abundance: -
v_gene: TRBV20-1
CDR3nt: TGCAGTGCACCCCGGACAGGGGGATTCCAAGAGACCCAGTACTTC
CDR3aa: CSAPRTGGFQETQYF

j_gene: TRBJ2-7
len: 16
d_gene: TRBD2
abundance: once
v_gene: TRBV20-1
CDR3nt: TGCAGTGCTAGAGAGAGTAATTCTTACGGGAGGGCCGGGCAGTACTTC
CDR3aa: CSARESNSYGRAGQYF

j_gene: TRBJ2-3
len: 14
d_gene: TRBD2
abundance: -
v_gene: TRBV4-3
CDR3nt: TGCGCCAGCAGGACTAGCGTTAGCACAGATACGCAGTATTTT
CDR3aa: CASRTSVSTDTQYF

j_gene: TRBJ2-7
len: 12
d_gene: -
abundance: few
v_gene: TRBV12-3/TRBV12-4
CDR3nt: TGTGCCAGCAAAGGGGGAGGCTACGAGCAGTACTTC
CDR3aa: CASKGGGYEQYF

j_gene: TRBJ2-3
len: 13
d_gene: -
abundance: few
v_gene: TRBV7-2
CDR3nt: TGTGCCAGCAGCTGGGACCGGGCCGATACGCAGTATTTT
CDR3aa: CASSWDRADTQYF

j_gene: TRBJ2-7
len: 14
d_gene: -
abundance: few
v_gene: TRBV20-1
CDR3nt: TGCAGTGCTAGAGTTGCGAGACAGACCTACGAGCAGTACTTC
CDR3aa: CSARVARQTYEQYF

j_gene: TRBJ2-2
len: 15
d_gene: -
abundance: -
v_gene: TRBV4-2
CDR3nt: TGTGCCAGCAACCAACAGGGAATTAACACCGGGGAGCTGTTTTTT
CDR3aa: CASNQQGINTGELFF

j_gene: TRBJ2-7
len: 13
d_gene: -
abundance: -
v_gene: TRBV6-2/TRBV6-3
CDR3nt: TGTGCCAGCAGTGCAAGGAGCTCCTACGAGCAGTACTTC
CDR3aa: CASSARSSYEQYF

j_gene: TRBJ2-5
len: 17
d_gene: TRBD2
abundance: -
v_gene: TRBV2
CDR3nt: TGTGCCAGCGGGCCACCGAGTGGTATGGCGGGAGTAGGGACCCAGTACTTC
CDR3aa: CASGPPSGMAGVGTQYF

j_gene: TRBJ1-1
len: 12
d_gene: -
abundance: many
v_gene: TRBV12-3/TRBV12-4
CDR3nt: TGTGCCAGCAGTTTTGGCTTCACTGAAGCTTTCTTT
CDR3aa: CASSFGFTEAFF

j_gene: TRBJ2-5
len: 15
d_gene: TRBD1
abundance: few
v_gene: TRBV24-1
CDR3nt: TGTGCCACCAGTGAGCCCGACAGGGGCCAAGAGACCCAGTACTTC
CDR3aa: CATSEPDRGQETQYF

j_gene: TRBJ1-1
len: 10
d_gene: -
abundance: -
v_gene: TRBV20-1
CDR3nt: TGCAGTGCGGTGAACACTGAAGCTTTCTTT
CDR3aa: CSAVNTEAFF

j_gene: TRBJ2-1
len: 16
d_gene: -
abundance: -
v_gene: TRBV18
CDR3nt: TGTGCCAGCTCACTCCAGCGGTTAAGCTCCTACAATGAGCAGTTCTTC
CDR3aa: CASSLQRLSSYNEQFF

j_gene: TRBJ1-5
len: 13
d_gene: -
abundance: -
v_gene: TRBV12-3/TRBV12-4
CDR3nt: TGTGCCAGCACCGGAGGGCGATATCAGCCCCGGCATTTT
CDR3aa: CASTGGRYQPRHF

j_gene: TRBJ2-2
len: 14
d_gene: -
abundance: few
v_gene: TRBV5-1
CDR3nt: TGCGCCAGCAGCGCGGACCGGAACACCGGGGAGCTGTTTTTT
CDR3aa: CASSADRNTGELFF

j_gene: TRBJ1-2
len: 14
d_gene: -
abundance: -
v_gene: TRBV24-1
CDR3nt: TGTGCCACCAGTGATACACTCCCCCCGTGGGGCTACACCTTC
CDR3aa: CATSDTLPPWGYTF

j_gene: TRBJ2-1
len: 15
d_gene: TRBD2
abundance: -
v_gene: TRBV9
CDR3nt: TGTGCCAGCGGACTACTAGCGGGAGGGTCGGGTGAGCAGTTCTTC
CDR3aa: CASGLLAGGSGEQFF

j_gene: TRBJ2-3
len: 15
d_gene: -
abundance: -
v_gene: TRBV5-1
CDR3nt: TGCGCCAGCAGAAACGATACCGGAAGCACAGATACGCAGTATTTT
CDR3aa: CASRNDTGSTDTQYF

j_gene: TRBJ1-4
len: 15
d_gene: -
abundance: few
v_gene: TRBV24-1
CDR3nt: TGTGCCACCAGTGATGGGATATCAACTAATGAAAAACTGTTTTTT
CDR3aa: CATSDGISTNEKLFF

j_gene: TRBJ2-5
len: 14
d_gene: -
abundance: -
v_gene: TRBV5-1
CDR3nt: TGCGCCAGCAGCTCGACTGGGGCGGGGGAGACCCAGTACTTC
CDR3aa: CASSSTGAGETQYF

j_gene: TRBJ2-5
len: 15
d_gene: TRBD2
abundance: once
v_gene: TRBV6-6
CDR3nt: TGTGCCAGCACTCGACTAGCGGGACGACAAGAGACCCAGTACTTC
CDR3aa: CASTRLAGRQETQYF

j_gene: TRBJ2-3
len: 17
d_gene: -
abundance: -
v_gene: TRBV20-1
CDR3nt: TGCAGTGCTAGAGACGATTTGGGCCAGGGGCGGGCAGATACGCAGTATTTT
CDR3aa: CSARDDLGQGRADTQYF

j_gene: TRBJ1-2
len: 17
d_gene: TRBD1
abundance: -
v_gene: TRBV4-1
CDR3nt: TGCGCCAGCAGCCAAGATCGGCAGGGGGTTCTTGGCTATGGCTACACCTTC
CDR3aa: CASSQDRQGVLGYGYTF

j_gene: TRBJ2-5
len: 14
d_gene: -
abundance: once
v_gene: TRBV5-1
CDR3nt: TGCGCCAGCAGCTTGCAGGGTGGAGGAGAGACCCAGTACTTC
CDR3aa: CASSLQGGGETQYF

j_gene: TRBJ2-3
len: 14
d_gene: -
abundance: once
v_gene: TRBV3-1
CDR3nt: TGTGCCAGCAGCTTCGCGGGGACAACAGATACGCAGTATTTT
CDR3aa: CASSFAGTTDTQYF

j_gene: TRBJ2-5
len: 13
d_gene: -
abundance: -
v_gene: TRBV29-1
CDR3nt: TGCAGCGCCCTGAGGTTGGCAGGGCAGACCCAGTACTTC
CDR3aa: CSALRLAGQTQYF

j_gene: TRBJ2-2
len: 16
d_gene: -
abundance: -
v_gene: TRBV9
CDR3nt: TGTGCCAGCAGCGTCCGCGGGACTTGGAACACCGGGGAGCTGTTTTTT
CDR3aa: CASSVRGTWNTGELFF

j_gene: TRBJ1-2
len: 14
d_gene: TRBD1
abundance: few
v_gene: TRBV20-1
CDR3nt: TGCAGTGCTAGAGATCCCAGGGGGCCTAATGGCTACACCTTC
CDR3aa: CSARDPRGPNGYTF

j_gene: TRBJ2-7
len: 16
d_gene: TRBD2
abundance: -
v_gene: TRBV5-1
CDR3nt: TGCGCCAGCAGCAACAAGACTAGCGGAGGGGCCTACGAGCAGTACTTC
CDR3aa: CASSNKTSGGAYEQYF

j_gene: TRBJ1-1
len: 14
d_gene: -
abundance: -
v_gene: TRBV28
CDR3nt: TGTGCCAGCAGTTTAGGAGCCATGAACACTGAAGCTTTCTTT
CDR3aa: CASSLGAMNTEAFF

j_gene: TRBJ2-1
len: 13
d_gene: -
abundance: -
v_gene: TRBV25-1
CDR3nt: TGTGCCAGCAGTACCCAACTCAGCGGAGAGCAGTTCTTC
CDR3aa: CASSTQLSGEQFF